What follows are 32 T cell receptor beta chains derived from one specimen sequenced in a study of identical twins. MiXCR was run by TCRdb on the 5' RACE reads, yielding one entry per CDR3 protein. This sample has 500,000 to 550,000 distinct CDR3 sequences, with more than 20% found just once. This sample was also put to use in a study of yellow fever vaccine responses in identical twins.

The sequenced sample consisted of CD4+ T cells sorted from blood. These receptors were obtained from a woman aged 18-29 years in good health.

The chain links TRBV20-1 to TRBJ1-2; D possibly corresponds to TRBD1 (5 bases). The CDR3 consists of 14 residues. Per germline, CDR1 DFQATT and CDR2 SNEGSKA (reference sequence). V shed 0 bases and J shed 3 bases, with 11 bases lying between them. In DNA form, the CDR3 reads TGCAGTGCTAGAGAAACTGGGGGATACTATGGCTACACCTTC. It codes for CSARETGGYYGYTF.

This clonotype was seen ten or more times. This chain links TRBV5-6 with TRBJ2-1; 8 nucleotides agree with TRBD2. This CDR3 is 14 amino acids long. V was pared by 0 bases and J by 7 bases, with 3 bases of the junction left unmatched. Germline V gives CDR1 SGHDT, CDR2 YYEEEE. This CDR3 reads CASSLAGGPNEQFF. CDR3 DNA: TGTGCCAGCAGCTTGGCGGGAGGGCCGAATGAGCAGTTCTTC.

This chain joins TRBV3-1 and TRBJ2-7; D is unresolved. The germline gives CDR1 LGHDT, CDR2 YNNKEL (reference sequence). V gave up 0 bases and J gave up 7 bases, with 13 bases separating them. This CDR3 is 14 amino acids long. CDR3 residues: CASSQEGPNWEQYF. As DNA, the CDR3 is TGTGCCAGCAGCCAAGAAGGGCCCAACTGGGAGCAGTACTTC.

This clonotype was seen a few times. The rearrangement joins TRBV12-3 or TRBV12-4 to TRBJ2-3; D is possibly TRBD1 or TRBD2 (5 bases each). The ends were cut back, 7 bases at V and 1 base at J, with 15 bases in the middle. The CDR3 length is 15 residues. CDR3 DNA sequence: TGTGCCAGCATCCTTGCTTCGGGGCGCACAGATACGCAGTATTTT. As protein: CASILASGRTDTQYF.

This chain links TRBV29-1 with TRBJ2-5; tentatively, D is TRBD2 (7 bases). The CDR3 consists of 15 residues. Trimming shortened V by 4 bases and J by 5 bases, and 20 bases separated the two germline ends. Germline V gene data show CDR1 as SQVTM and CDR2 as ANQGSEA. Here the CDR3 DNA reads TGCAGCGTTGGGTGGTATGGACGCGGGGGCGAGACCCAGTACTTC. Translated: CSVGWYGRGGETQYF.

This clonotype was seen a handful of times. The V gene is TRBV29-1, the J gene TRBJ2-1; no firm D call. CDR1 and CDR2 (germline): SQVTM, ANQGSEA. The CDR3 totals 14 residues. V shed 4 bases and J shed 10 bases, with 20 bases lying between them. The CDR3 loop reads CSVGNRLATYEQFF. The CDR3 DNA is TGCAGCGTTGGGAACAGATTGGCTACATACGAGCAGTTCTTC.

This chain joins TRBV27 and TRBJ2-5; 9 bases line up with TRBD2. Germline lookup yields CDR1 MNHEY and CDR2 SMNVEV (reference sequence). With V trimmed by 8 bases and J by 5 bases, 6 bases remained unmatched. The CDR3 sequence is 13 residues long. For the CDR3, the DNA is TGTGCCAGCGGGCGGGGGGGCCGGGAGACCCAGTACTTC. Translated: CASGRGGRETQYF.

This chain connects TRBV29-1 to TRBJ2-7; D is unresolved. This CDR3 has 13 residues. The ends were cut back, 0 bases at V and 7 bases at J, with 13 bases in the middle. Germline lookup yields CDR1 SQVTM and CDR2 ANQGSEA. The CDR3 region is CSVEDQRVVEQYV. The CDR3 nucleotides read TGCAGCGTTGAAGATCAACGGGTGGTAGAGCAGTACGTC.

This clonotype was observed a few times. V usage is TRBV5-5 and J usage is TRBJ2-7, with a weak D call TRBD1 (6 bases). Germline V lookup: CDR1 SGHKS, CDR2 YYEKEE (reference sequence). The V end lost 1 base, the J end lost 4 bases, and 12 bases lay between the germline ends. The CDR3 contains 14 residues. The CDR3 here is CASSLRTGPYEQYV. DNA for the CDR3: TGTGCCAGCAGCTTGCGTACAGGGCCTTACGAGCAGTACGTC.

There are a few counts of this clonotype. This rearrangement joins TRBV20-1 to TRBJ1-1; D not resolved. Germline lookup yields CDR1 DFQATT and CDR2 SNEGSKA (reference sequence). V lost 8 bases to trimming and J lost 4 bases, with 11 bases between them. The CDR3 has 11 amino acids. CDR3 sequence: CSPKVGTEAFF. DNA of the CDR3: TGCAGTCCTAAGGTTGGCACTGAAGCTTTCTTT.

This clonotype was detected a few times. CDR3 nucleotide sequence: TGTGCCAGCAGTGAATTTGGCGGGAGGAAAACAGATACGCAGTATTTT. This gives the protein CASSEFGGRKTDTQYF. The chain combines TRBV25-1 with TRBJ2-3; 8 bases agree with TRBD2. V was clipped by 1 base and J by 3 bases; unmatched bases: 6. This CDR3 has 16 amino acids. In germline, CDR1 is MGHDK, CDR2 SYGVNS.

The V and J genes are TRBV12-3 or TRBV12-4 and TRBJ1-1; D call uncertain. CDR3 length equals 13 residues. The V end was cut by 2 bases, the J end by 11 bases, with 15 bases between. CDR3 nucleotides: TGTGCCAGCAGTTTATCGGAGCCCCGGAGGGCTTTCTTT. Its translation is CASSLSEPRRAFF.

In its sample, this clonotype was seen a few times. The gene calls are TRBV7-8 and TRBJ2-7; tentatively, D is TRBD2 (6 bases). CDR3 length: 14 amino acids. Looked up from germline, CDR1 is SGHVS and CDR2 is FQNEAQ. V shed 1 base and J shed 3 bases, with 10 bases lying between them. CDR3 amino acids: CASSLGLDLYEQYF. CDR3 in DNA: TGTGCCAGCAGCTTAGGACTAGATCTCTACGAGCAGTACTTC. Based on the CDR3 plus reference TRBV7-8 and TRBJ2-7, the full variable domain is GAGVSQSPRYKVAKRGQDVALRCDPISGHVSLFWYQQALGQGPEFLTYFQNEAQLDKSGLPSDRFFAERPEGSVSTLKIQRTQQEDSAVYLCASSLGLDLYEQYFGPGTRLTVT.

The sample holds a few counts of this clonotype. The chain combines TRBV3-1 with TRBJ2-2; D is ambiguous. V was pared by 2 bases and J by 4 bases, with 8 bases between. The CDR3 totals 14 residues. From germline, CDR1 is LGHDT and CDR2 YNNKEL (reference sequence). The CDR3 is CASSQWRGTGELFF. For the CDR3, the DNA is TGTGCCAGCAGCCAATGGAGAGGCACCGGGGAGCTGTTTTTT.

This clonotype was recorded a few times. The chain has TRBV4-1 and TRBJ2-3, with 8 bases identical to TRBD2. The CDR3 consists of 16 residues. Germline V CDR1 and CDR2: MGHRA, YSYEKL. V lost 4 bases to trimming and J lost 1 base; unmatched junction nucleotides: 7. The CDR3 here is CASSRQTTSGTDTQYF. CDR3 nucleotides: TGCGCCAGCAGCCGCCAGACGACTAGCGGCACAGATACGCAGTATTTT.

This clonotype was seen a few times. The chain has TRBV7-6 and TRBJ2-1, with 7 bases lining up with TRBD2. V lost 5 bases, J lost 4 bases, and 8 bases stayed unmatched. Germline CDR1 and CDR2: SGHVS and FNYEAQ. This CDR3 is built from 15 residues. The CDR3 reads CASSKSGTDYNEQFF. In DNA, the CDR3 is TGTGCCAGCAGCAAAAGCGGGACCGATTACAATGAGCAGTTCTTC.

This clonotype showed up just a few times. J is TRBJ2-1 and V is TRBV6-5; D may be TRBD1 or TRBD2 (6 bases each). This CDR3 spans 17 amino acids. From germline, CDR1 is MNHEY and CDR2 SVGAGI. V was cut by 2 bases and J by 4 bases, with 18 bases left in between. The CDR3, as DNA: TGTGCCAGCAGTTACAGCACGGTGGGGGGCTCTTACAATGAGCAGTTCTTC. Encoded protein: CASSYSTVGGSYNEQFF.

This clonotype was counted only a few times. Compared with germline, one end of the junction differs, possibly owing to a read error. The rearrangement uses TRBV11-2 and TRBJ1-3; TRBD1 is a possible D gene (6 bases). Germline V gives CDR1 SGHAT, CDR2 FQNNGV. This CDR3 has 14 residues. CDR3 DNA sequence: TGTGCTAGCATAGGGGGAGGCTCTGGAAACACCATATATTTT. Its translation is CASIGGGSGNTIYF.

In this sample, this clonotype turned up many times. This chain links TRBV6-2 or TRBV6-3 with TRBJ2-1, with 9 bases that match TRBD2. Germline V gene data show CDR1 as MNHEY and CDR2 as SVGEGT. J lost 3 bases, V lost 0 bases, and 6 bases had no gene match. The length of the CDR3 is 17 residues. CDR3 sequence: CASSYSPPSGIYNEQFF. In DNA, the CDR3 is TGTGCCAGCAGTTACTCGCCCCCTAGCGGGATCTACAATGAGCAGTTCTTC.

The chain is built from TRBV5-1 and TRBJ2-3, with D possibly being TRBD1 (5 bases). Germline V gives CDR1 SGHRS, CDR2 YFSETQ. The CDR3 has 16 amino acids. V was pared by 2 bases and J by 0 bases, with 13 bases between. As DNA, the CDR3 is TGCGCCAGCAGCTTTCTCGCAGGGCCTAGCACAGATACGCAGTATTTT. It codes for CASSFLAGPSTDTQYF.

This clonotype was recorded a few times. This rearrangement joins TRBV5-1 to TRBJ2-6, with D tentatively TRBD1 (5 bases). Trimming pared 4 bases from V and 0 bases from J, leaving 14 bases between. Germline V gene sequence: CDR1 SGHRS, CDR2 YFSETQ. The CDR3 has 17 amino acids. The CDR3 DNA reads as TGCGCCAGCAGCCCGCCAGGACAAAACTCTGGGGCCAACGTCCTGACTTTC. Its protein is CASSPPGQNSGANVLTF.

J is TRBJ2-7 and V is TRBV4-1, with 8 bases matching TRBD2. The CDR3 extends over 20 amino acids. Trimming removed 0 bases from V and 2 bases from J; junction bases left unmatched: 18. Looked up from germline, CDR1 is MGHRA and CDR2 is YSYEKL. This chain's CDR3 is CASSQDWGVGRGRSPYEQYF. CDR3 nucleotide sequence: TGCGCCAGCAGCCAAGATTGGGGGGTGGGGCGCGGGAGGTCACCCTACGAGCAGTACTTC.

CDR3 in amino acids: CASSSPIIREQYF. The CDR3 nucleotides read TGTGCCAGCAGCTCACCCATTATTCGCGAGCAGTACTTC. The V gene is TRBV7-2, the J gene TRBJ2-7; D unclear. The germline CDR1 and CDR2 sequences are SGHTA and FQGNSA. V gave up 4 bases and J gave up 6 bases, with 13 bases separating them. The CDR3 sequence is 13 residues long.

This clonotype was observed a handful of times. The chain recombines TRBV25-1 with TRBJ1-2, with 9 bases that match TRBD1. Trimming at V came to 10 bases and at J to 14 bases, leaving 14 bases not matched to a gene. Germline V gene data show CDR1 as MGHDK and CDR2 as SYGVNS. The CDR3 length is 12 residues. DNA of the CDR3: TGTGCCACCAGCTCCGGGGACAGGGTTAGTACCTTC. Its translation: CATSSGDRVSTF.

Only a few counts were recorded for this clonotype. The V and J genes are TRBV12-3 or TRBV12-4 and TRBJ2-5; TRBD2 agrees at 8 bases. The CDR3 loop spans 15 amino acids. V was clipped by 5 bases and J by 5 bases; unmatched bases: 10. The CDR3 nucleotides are TGTGCCAGCAGTACTCGGGTAGCGGGGAAGGAGACCCAGTACTTC. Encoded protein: CASSTRVAGKETQYF.

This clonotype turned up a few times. The chain's CDR3 is CASSRRASETYEQYF. CDR3 bases: TGCGCCAGCAGCCGAAGGGCTAGCGAGACCTACGAGCAGTACTTC. The V and J genes are TRBV4-1 and TRBJ2-7; a possible D gene is TRBD2 (6 bases). Between the trimmed V and J ends, which lost 4 bases and 2 bases, there was a span of 15 bases. The CDR3 is made up of 15 amino acids. Germline V gene data show CDR1 as MGHRA and CDR2 as YSYEKL.

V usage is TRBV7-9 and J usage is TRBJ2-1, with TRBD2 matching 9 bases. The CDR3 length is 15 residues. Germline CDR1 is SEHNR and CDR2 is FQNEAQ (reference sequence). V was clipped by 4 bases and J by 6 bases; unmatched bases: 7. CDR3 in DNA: TGTGCCAGCAGCTACCACCAACTAGCGGGCAATGAGCAGTTCTTC. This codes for CASSYHQLAGNEQFF.

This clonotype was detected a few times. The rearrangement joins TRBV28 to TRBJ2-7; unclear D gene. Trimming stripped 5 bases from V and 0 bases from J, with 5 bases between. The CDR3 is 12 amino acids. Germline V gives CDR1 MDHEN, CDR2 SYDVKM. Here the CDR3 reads CASSTPSYEQYV. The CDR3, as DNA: TGTGCCAGCAGTACCCCCTCCTACGAGCAGTACGTC.

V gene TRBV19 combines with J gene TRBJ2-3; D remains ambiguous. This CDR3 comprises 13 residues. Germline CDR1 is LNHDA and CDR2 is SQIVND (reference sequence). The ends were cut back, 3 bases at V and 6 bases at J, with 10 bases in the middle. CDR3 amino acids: CASSINTVDTQYF. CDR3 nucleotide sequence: TGTGCCAGTAGTATCAATACAGTGGATACGCAGTATTTT.

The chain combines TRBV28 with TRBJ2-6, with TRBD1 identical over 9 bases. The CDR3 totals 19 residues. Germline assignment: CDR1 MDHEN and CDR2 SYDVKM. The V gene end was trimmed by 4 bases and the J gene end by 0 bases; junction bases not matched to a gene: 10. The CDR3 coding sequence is TGTGCCAGCAGTTCCCCTCCGGGACAGGGACTCTCTGGGGCCAACGTCCTGACTTTC. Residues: CASSSPPGQGLSGANVLTF. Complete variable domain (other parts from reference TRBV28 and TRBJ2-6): DVKVTQSSRYLVKRTGEKVFLECVQDMDHENMFWYRQDPGLGLRLIYFSYDVKMKEKGDIPEGYSVSREKKERFSLILESASTNQTSMYLCASSSPPGQGLSGANVLTFGAGSRLTVL.

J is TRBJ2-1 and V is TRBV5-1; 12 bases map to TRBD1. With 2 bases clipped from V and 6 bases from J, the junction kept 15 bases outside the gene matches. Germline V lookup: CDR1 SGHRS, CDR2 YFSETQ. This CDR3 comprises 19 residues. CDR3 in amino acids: CASSLRDRGPSSTFNEQFF. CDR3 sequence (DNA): TGCGCCAGCAGCTTACGGGACAGGGGGCCTTCCAGCACTTTCAATGAGCAGTTCTTC.

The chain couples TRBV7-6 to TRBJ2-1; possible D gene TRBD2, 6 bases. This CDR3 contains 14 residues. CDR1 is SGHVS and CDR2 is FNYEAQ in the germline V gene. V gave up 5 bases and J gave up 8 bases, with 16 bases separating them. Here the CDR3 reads CASSPLRLGDEQFF. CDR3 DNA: TGTGCCAGCAGCCCTCTTCGACTAGGGGATGAGCAGTTCTTC.